Listed here are 17 T cell receptor beta chains from one sample, sequenced in a study of Ad26.COV2.S vaccination and SARS-CoV-2 variants. Sequenced by immunoSEQ multiplex PCR; TCRdb stores in-frame clones only, minus some. The top ten hold more than 3% of the sample, which has 300,000 to 400,000 clones, 80% to 90% seen once. Treatment of the sample: around 19 received Ad26.COV2.S at low or high dose, single or two shots; five or six received placebo; per-sample allocation not given. Samples analyzed were those drawn on day 63 after the first vaccine or placebo injection. Sequencing used peripheral blood, obtained in a trial of Ad26.COV2.S vaccine versus placebo. The receptors come from a person aged 18-65 years who received the Ad26.COV2.S COVID-19 vaccine or a placebo.

V usage is TRBV6-1 and J usage is TRBJ1-2; TRBD1 matches 7 bases. V shed 1 base, J shed 7 bases, and the junction held 6 bases outside the gene matches. Germline values: CDR1 MNHNS, CDR2 SASEGT. This CDR3 is 14 amino acids long. Here the CDR3 DNA reads TGTGCCAGCAGTGAAGAAGGACAGGTCAGTGGCTACACCTTC. Its translation is CASSEEGQVSGYTF.

This clone was counted a single time. The chain couples TRBV6-5 to TRBJ2-6, with D possibly being TRBD1 (6 bases). CDR1 and CDR2 from the germline V gene are MNHEY and SVGAGI. V was shortened by 6 bases and J by 2 bases, with 11 bases between the two germline ends. This CDR3 region has 15 residues. CDR3 DNA sequence: TGTGCCAGCAGGGATACAGGGACTGGGGCCAACGTCCTGACTTTC. As protein: CASRDTGTGANVLTF.

This chain joins TRBV7-9 and TRBJ2-1; TRBD2 matches 9 bases. V trimming: 5 bases; J trimming: 0 bases; junction bases outside the gene matches: 5. The CDR3 spans 16 residues. Germline values: CDR1 SEHNR, CDR2 FQNEAQ (reference sequence). The CDR3: CASSVLAGISYNEQFF. CDR3 DNA: TGTGCCAGCAGCGTCCTAGCGGGGATCTCCTACAATGAGCAGTTCTTC.

Worth noting for this clone: The sample carries other DNA sequences with the same CDR3. J is TRBJ1-1 and V is TRBV7-9, with TRBD1 as a possible D gene (5 bases). V was cut by 5 bases and J by 1 base, with 8 bases left in between. The CDR3 runs to 13 residues. Germline V gene lookup returns CDR1 SEHNR and CDR2 FQNEAQ (reference sequence). The CDR3 DNA is TGTGCCAGCAGCAGGGACGGGAACACTGAAGCTTTCTTT. Protein product: CASSRDGNTEAFF.

The V gene is TRBV30, the J gene TRBJ1-2; D uncertain. Germline loops: CDR1 GTSNPN, CDR2 SVGIG (reference sequence). Between the trimmed V and J ends, which lost 2 bases and 8 bases, there was a span of 12 bases. CDR3 size: 12 residues. This chain's CDR3 is CAWSQPAGGYTF. DNA of the CDR3: TGTGCCTGGAGTCAACCGGCGGGAGGCTACACCTTC. Full variable domain (rest looked up from reference TRBV30 and TRBJ1-2): SQTIHQWPATLVQPVGSPLSLECTVEGTSNPNLYWYRQAAGRGLQLLFYSVGIGQISSEVPQNLSASRPQDRQFILSSKKLLLSDSGFYLCAWSQPAGGYTFGSGTRLTVV.

This clone came up a few times. The chain links TRBV19 to TRBJ1-3, with TRBD1 matching over 8 bases. Germline lookup yields CDR1 LNHDA and CDR2 SQIVND (reference sequence). This CDR3 is 15 amino acids long. V was pared by 7 bases and J by 3 bases, with 8 bases of the junction left unmatched. The CDR3 reads CASTPDREVGNTIYF. CDR3 DNA sequence: TGTGCCAGTACCCCGGACAGGGAGGTTGGAAACACCATATATTTT.

The V and J genes are TRBV23-1 and TRBJ1-2; D uncertain. TRBV23-1 is labeled an ORF, and its function is uncertain. V shed 0 bases and J shed 2 bases, with 16 bases lying between them. The CDR3 spans 17 residues. The CDR3 is CASSQSIFLVRNYGYTF. CDR3 nucleotide sequence: TGCGCCAGCAGTCAATCGATCTTCTTGGTAAGGAACTATGGCTACACCTTC.

This clone was seen more than once but under ten times. V gene TRBV30 combines with J gene TRBJ2-2; no clear D. CDR1 GTSNPN and CDR2 SVGIG come from the germline V gene (reference sequence). The CDR3 spans 14 residues. Trimming stripped 0 bases from V and 1 base from J, with 6 bases between. The CDR3 sequence: CAWSVLGNTGELFF. The CDR3 DNA reads as TGTGCCTGGAGTGTTCTGGGGAACACCGGGGAGCTGTTTTTT.

In this sample, this clone turned up once. The gene calls are TRBV5-6 and TRBJ2-3; 9 bases line up with TRBD1. The CDR3 is 16 amino acids. The ends lost 1 base at V and 7 bases at J; junction bases unmatched: 10. Germline V gives CDR1 SGHDT, CDR2 YYEEEE. The CDR3 loop reads CASSLLGDRDRNTQYF. CDR3 in DNA: TGTGCCAGCAGCTTGCTAGGGGACAGGGATAGGAATACGCAGTATTTT.

The V call is TRBV6-1, the J call TRBJ1-2, with D possibly being TRBD1 (6 bases). The length of the CDR3 is 15 residues. V gave up 3 bases and J gave up 2 bases, with 13 bases separating them. CDR1 is MNHNS, CDR2 SASEGT, per germline. The CDR3 loop reads CASSEGTGLNYGYTF. The CDR3 DNA reads as TGTGCCAGCAGTGAGGGTACAGGGTTAAACTATGGCTACACCTTC.

The chain couples TRBV13 to TRBJ2-3, with D tentatively TRBD2 (5 bases). The CDR3 totals 15 residues. Looked up from germline, CDR1 is PRHDT and CDR2 is FYEKMQ (reference sequence). Trimming took off 5 bases at V and 4 bases at J, with 16 bases between the two ends. The CDR3 sequence: CASSTRGGGADTQYF. CDR3 DNA sequence: TGTGCCAGCAGCACCCGGGGTGGAGGTGCAGATACGCAGTATTTT. The whole variable domain, filled in from reference TRBV13 and TRBJ2-3, reads AAGVIQSPRHLIKEKRETATLKCYPIPRHDTVYWYQQGPGQDPQFLISFYEKMQSDKGSIPDRFSAQQFSDYHSELNMSSLELGDSALYFCASSTRGGGADTQYFGPGTRLTVL.

V gene TRBV15 combines with J gene TRBJ2-1; 8 nucleotides agree with TRBD2. Trimming removed 1 base from V and 4 bases from J; junction bases left unmatched: 6. Germline V gene sequence: CDR1 LNHNV, CDR2 YYDKDF (reference sequence). The CDR3 has 16 residues. The CDR3 is CATSRGRGGFYNEQFF. The CDR3 bases are TGTGCCACCAGCAGAGGCCGGGGGGGATTTTACAATGAGCAGTTCTTC.

This chain joins TRBV19 and TRBJ2-7, with TRBD1 matching 7 bases. Germline V gene data show CDR1 as LNHDA and CDR2 as SQIVND (reference sequence). After removal of 9 bases from V and 1 base from J, the junction contained 18 bases not matched to a gene. The length of the CDR3 is 17 residues. DNA of the CDR3: TGTGCCAGCTCGCTTTTAAGCCCGACGGGACAGTCCTACGAGCAGTACTTC. Translated: CASSLLSPTGQSYEQYF.

V and J are TRBV9 and TRBJ2-1; possible D gene TRBD2, 6 bases. Germline V gene data show CDR1 as SGDLS and CDR2 as YYNGEE. Trimming removed 0 bases from V and 2 bases from J, with 9 bases in between. The CDR3 extends over 15 amino acids. CDR3 loop: CASSVDAGPYNEQFF. DNA for the CDR3: TGTGCCAGCAGCGTAGACGCGGGACCCTACAATGAGCAGTTCTTC.

This chain joins TRBV19 and TRBJ1-5; TRBD1 might be the D (6 bases). Germline V gene lookup returns CDR1 LNHDA and CDR2 SQIVND (reference sequence). V was trimmed by 3 bases and J by 3 bases, leaving 9 bases between them. The CDR3 has 14 amino acids. CDR3 sequence: CASSMGAVNQPQHF. The CDR3 DNA follows: TGTGCCAGTAGTATGGGGGCCGTCAATCAGCCCCAGCATTTT.

The genes are TRBV11-3 and TRBJ2-1; 8 bases map to TRBD2. CDR3 length: 15 amino acids. Germline values: CDR1 SGHNT, CDR2 YENEEA. V lost 2 bases, J lost 3 bases, and 3 bases stayed unmatched. DNA of the CDR3: TGTGCCAGCAGCTTACGGGGGGGACTCTACAATGAGCAGTTCTTC. Translation gives CASSLRGGLYNEQFF.

The chain is built from TRBV18 and TRBJ2-1; 12 bases line up with TRBD2. The CDR3 has 15 residues. CDR1 and CDR2 (germline): KGHSH, LQKENI. V was pared by 3 bases and J by 6 bases, with 3 bases of the junction left unmatched. CDR3 in DNA: TGTGCCAGCTCACCGACTAGCGGGGGCCTCAATGAGCAGTTCTTC. It yields the protein CASSPTSGGLNEQFF.